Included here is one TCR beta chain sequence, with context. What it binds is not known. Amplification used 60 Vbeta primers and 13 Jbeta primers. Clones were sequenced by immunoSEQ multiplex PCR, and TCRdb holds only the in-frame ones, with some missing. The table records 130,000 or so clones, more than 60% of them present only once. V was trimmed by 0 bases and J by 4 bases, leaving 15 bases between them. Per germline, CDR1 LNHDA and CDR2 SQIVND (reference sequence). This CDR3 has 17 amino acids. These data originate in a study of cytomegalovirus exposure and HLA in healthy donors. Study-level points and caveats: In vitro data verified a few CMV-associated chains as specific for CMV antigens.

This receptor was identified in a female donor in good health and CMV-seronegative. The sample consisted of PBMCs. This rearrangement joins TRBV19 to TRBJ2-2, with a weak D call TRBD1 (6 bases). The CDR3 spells CASSIEGAWPSTGELFF. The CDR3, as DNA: TGTGCCAGTAGTATAGAGGGGGCATGGCCGAGCACCGGGGAGCTGTTTTTT. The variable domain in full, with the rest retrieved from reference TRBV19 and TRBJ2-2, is DGGITQSPKYLFRKEGQNVTLSCEQNLNHDAMYWYRQDPGQGLRLIYYSQIVNDFQKGDIAEGYSVSREKKESFPLTVTSAQKNPTAFYLCASSIEGAWPSTGELFFGEGSRLTVL.